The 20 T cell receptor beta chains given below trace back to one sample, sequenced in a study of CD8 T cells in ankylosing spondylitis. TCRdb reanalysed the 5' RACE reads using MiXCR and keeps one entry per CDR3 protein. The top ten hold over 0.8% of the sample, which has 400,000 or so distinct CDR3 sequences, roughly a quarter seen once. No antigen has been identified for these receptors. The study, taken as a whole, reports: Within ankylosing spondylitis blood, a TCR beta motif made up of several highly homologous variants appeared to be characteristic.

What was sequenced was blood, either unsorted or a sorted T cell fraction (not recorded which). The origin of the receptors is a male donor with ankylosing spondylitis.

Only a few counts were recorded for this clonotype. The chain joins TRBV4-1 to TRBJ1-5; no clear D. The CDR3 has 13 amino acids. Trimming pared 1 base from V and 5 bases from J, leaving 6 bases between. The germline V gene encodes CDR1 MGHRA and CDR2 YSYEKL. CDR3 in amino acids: CASSQGRDQPQHF. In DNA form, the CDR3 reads TGCGCCAGCAGCCAAGGACGGGATCAGCCCCAGCATTTT.

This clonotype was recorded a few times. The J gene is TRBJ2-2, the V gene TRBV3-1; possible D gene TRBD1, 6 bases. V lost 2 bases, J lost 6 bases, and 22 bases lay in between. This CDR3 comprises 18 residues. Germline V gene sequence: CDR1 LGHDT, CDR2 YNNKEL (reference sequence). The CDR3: CASSQRSKTGPGAGELFF. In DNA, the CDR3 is TGTGCCAGCAGCCAAAGATCGAAAACAGGGCCTGGGGCCGGGGAGCTGTTTTTT. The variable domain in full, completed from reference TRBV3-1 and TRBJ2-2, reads DTAVSQTPKYLVTQMGNDKSIKCEQNLGHDTMYWYKQDSKKFLKIMFSYNNKELIINETVPNRFSPKSPDKAHLNLHINSLELGDSAVYFCASSQRSKTGPGAGELFFGEGSRLTVL.

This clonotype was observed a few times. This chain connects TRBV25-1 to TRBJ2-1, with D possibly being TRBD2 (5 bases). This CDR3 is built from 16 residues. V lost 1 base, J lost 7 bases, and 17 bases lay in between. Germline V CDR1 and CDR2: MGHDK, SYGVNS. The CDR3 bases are TGTGCCAGCAGTGAATTGGGGAGACCATCGGGGAATGAGCAGTTCTTC. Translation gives CASSELGRPSGNEQFF.

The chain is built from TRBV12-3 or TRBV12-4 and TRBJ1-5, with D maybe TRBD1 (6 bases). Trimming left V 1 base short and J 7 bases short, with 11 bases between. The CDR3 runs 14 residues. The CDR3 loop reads CASSLGAGEQPQHF. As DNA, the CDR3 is TGTGCCAGCAGTTTAGGGGCAGGGGAGCAGCCCCAGCATTTT.

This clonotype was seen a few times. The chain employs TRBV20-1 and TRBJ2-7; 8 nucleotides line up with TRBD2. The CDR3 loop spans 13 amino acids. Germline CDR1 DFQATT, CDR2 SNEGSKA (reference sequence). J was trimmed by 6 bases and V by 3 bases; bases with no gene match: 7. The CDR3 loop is CSASTGGSGEQYV. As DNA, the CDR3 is TGCAGTGCTAGTACGGGGGGGTCAGGCGAGCAGTACGTC.

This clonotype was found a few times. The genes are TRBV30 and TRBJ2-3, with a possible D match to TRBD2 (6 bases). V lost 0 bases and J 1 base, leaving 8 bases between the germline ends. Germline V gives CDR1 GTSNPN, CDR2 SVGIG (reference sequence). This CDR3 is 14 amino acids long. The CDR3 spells CAWSVASGTDTQYF. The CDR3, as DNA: TGTGCCTGGAGTGTGGCTAGCGGCACAGATACGCAGTATTTT.

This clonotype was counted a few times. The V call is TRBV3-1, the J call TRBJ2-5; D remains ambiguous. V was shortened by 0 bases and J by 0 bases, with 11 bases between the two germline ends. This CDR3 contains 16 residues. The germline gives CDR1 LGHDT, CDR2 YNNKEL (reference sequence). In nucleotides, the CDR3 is TGTGCCAGCAGCCAAGATATAAGCCCGGACCAAGAGACCCAGTACTTC. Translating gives CASSQDISPDQETQYF.

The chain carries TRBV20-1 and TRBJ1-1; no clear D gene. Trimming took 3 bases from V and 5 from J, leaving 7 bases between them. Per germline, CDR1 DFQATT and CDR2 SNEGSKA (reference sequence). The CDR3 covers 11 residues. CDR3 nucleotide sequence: TGCAGTGCTAGGATAAGTACTGAAGCTTTCTTT. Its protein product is CSARISTEAFF.

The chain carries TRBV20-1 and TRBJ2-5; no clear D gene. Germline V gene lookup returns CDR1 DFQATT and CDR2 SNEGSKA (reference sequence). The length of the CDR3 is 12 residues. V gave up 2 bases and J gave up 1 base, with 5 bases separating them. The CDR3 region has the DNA TGCAGTGCTAGACTCCTCCAAGAGACCCAGTACTTC. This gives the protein CSARLLQETQYF.

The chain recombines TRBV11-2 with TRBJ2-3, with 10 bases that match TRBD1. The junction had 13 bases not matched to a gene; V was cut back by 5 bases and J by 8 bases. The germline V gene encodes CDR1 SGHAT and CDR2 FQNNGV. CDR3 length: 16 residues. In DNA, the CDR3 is TGTGCCAGCAGCAAACGACAGGGGGCGAGCGGTTCTACGCAGTATTTT. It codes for CASSKRQGASGSTQYF.

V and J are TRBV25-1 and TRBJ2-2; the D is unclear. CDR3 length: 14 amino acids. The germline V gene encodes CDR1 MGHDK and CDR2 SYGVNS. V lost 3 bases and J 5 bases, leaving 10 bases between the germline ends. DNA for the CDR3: TGTGCCAGCAGTGAGGCCAGCTTAACCGGGGAGCTGTTTTTT. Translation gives CASSEASLTGELFF.

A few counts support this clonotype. The CDR3 DNA is TGCAGTCACCGGGGACTAGTCGAAATAAATGAGCAGTTCTTC. This codes for CSHRGLVEINEQFF. V is TRBV20-1 and J is TRBJ2-1; 8 bases are a match to TRBD2. V lost 8 bases to trimming and J lost 7 bases; unmatched junction nucleotides: 13. The CDR3 totals 14 residues. From germline, CDR1 is DFQATT and CDR2 SNEGSKA (reference sequence).

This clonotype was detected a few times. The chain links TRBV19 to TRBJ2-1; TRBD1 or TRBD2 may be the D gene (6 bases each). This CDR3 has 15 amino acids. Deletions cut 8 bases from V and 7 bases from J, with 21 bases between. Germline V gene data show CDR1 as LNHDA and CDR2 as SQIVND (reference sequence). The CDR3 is CASGLGGGTGNEQFF. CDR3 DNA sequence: TGTGCCAGTGGCCTCGGGGGCGGGACGGGTAATGAGCAGTTCTTC. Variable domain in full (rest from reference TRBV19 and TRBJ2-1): DGGITQSPKYLFRKEGQNVTLSCEQNLNHDAMYWYRQDPGQGLRLIYYSQIVNDFQKGDIAEGYSVSREKKESFPLTVTSAQKNPTAFYLCASGLGGGTGNEQFFGPGTRLTVL.

DNA of the CDR3: TGTGCCAGCAGTTTAGGGACCGTCGACGAGCAGTACTTC. Translation gives CASSLGTVDEQYF. The V gene is TRBV12-3 or TRBV12-4, the J gene TRBJ2-7, with D hard to call. Trimming took off 1 base at V and 5 bases at J, with 9 bases between the two ends. The CDR3 runs 13 residues.

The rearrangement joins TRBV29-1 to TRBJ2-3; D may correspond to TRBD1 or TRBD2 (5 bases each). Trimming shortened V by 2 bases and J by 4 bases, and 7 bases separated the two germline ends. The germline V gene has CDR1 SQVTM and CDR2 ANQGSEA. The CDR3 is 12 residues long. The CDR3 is CSVEMGADTQYF. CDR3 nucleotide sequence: TGCAGCGTTGAAATGGGGGCAGATACGCAGTATTTT.

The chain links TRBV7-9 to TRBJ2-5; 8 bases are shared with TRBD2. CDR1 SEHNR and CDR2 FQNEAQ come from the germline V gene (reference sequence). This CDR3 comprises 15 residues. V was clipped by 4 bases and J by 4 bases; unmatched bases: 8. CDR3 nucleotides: TGTGCCAGCAGCTATTGGACTAGCCTGGTAGAGACCCAGTACTTC. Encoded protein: CASSYWTSLVETQYF.

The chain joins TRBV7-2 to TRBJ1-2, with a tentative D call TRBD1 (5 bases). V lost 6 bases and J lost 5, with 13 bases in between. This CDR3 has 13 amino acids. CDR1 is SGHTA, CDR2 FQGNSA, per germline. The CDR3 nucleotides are TGTGCCAGCAGGCCCCCGGGGCCGTATGGCTACACCTTC. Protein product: CASRPPGPYGYTF.

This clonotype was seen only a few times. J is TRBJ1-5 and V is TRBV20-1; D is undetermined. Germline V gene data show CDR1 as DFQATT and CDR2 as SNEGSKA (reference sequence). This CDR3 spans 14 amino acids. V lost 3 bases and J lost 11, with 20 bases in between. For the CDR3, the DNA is TGCAGTGCTAGCGAGGCAGGAGGGAAGAGGGCCCAGCATTTT. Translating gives CSASEAGGKRAQHF.

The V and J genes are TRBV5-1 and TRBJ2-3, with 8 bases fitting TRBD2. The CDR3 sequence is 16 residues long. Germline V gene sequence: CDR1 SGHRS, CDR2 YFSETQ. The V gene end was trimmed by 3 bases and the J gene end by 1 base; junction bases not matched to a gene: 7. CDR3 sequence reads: CASSSGGAGGTDTQYF. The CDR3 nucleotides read TGCGCCAGCAGCTCGGGGGGAGCGGGAGGCACAGATACGCAGTATTTT.

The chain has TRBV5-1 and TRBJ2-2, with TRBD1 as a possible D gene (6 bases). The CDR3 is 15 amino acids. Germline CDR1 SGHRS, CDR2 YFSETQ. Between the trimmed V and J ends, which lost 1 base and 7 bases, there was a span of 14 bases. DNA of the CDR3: TGCGCCAGCAGCTTGAGACGGCAGGGGAACGGGGAGCTGTTTTTT. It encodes CASSLRRQGNGELFF.